The 24 T cell receptor beta chains below all came from one sample that was sequenced in a study of blood T cell repertoires in COVID-19. Sequenced by immunoSEQ multiplex PCR; TCRdb stores in-frame clones only, minus some. The repertoire holds 80,000 to 100,000 clones, with about 90% as singletons. What was sequenced was peripheral blood. The source of these receptors is a human donor with COVID-19, enrolled during active disease. The donor label of this sample is uncertain.

This chain connects TRBV5-1 to TRBJ2-1; D is perhaps TRBD1 (5 bases). Trimming took off 1 base at V and 6 bases at J, with 8 bases between the two ends. CDR1 and CDR2 (germline): SGHRS, YFSETQ. The CDR3 sequence is 13 residues long. CDR3 bases: TGCGCCAGCAGCTTGCCAGGGCGCAATGAGCAGTTCTTC. It yields the protein CASSLPGRNEQFF.

The rearrangement uses TRBV3-1 (or the pseudogene TRBV3-2) and TRBJ2-4, with a weak D call TRBD1 (5 bases). Trimming pared 7 bases from V and 7 bases from J, leaving 14 bases between. Germline V gives CDR1 LGHDT, CDR2 YNNKEL (reference sequence). CDR3 length: 13 amino acids. CDR3 DNA sequence: TGTGCCAGCAACCATTTAGACAGTAACATTCAGTACTTC. The encoded protein is CASNHLDSNIQYF.

CDR3 DNA sequence: TGCGCCAGCAGCTTACCGCGGGGGGACAGGGATGGAAATTCACCCCTCCACTTT. Translation: CASSLPRGDRDGNSPLHF. This chain joins TRBV5-1 and TRBJ1-6; 9 bases fit TRBD1. V shed 2 bases, J shed 7 bases, and the junction held 13 bases outside the gene matches. The CDR3 runs 18 residues. Germline assignment: CDR1 SGHRS and CDR2 YFSETQ.

The rearrangement joins TRBV2 to TRBJ2-3, with TRBD2 matching over 10 bases. Germline V gives CDR1 SNHLY, CDR2 FYNNEI. The CDR3 contains 15 residues. After removal of 6 bases from V and 4 bases from J, the junction contained 7 bases not matched to a gene. The CDR3 nucleotides are TGTGCCAGCAGGGACCCTAGCGGGGGAGCAGATACGCAGTATTTT. Its protein product is CASRDPSGGADTQYF.

This rearrangement joins TRBV10-1 to TRBJ2-5, with a possible D match to TRBD2 (6 bases). Trimming stripped 0 bases from V and 5 bases from J, with 10 bases between. Germline-derived CDR1 and CDR2 are WNHNN and SYGVQD (reference sequence). The CDR3 covers 14 residues. DNA of the CDR3: TGCGCCAGCAGTGAGTCTAGCGGAGGGGAGACCCAGTACTTC. As protein: CASSESSGGETQYF.

This sequence joins TRBV29-1 and TRBJ2-3; 7 bases match TRBD1. Germline V CDR1 and CDR2: SQVTM, ANQGSEA. The CDR3 totals 13 residues. With 4 bases clipped from V and 1 base from J, the junction kept 2 bases outside the gene matches. DNA for the CDR3: TGCAGCGTTGGTGACAGGGGCACAGATACGCAGTATTTT. Translating gives CSVGDRGTDTQYF.

This chain connects TRBV18 to TRBJ2-7, with 7 bases aligning to TRBD1. Germline V gene sequence: CDR1 KGHSH, CDR2 LQKENI. The CDR3 is made up of 15 amino acids. Trimming cost V 3 bases and J 5 bases; bases outside gene matches: 10. The CDR3 DNA follows: TGTGCCAGCTCACCCCAAGGGGGCCTAATGGACGAGCAGTACTTC. It specifies CASSPQGGLMDEQYF.

The chain combines TRBV7-2 with TRBJ2-7; TRBD2 aligns across 13 bases. This CDR3 comprises 19 residues. Per germline, CDR1 SGHTA and CDR2 FQGNSA. With 5 bases clipped from V and 2 bases from J, the junction kept 15 bases outside the gene matches. The DNA for the CDR3 is TGTGCCAGCAGCCGTTGGACTCCGGGACTAGCGGGACTCACCTACGAGCAGTACTTC. It encodes CASSRWTPGLAGLTYEQYF. The whole variable domain, remainder taken from reference TRBV7-2 and TRBJ2-7, is GAGVSQSPSNKVTEKGKDVELRCDPISGHTALYWYRQSLGQGLEFLIYFQGNSAPDKSGLPSDRFSAERTGGSVSTLTIQRTQQEDSAVYLCASSRWTPGLAGLTYEQYFGPGTRLTVT.

Only a few counts were recorded for this clone. This chain links TRBV27 with TRBJ2-7; D is possibly TRBD1 (6 bases). CDR1 and CDR2 (germline): MNHEY, SMNVEV (reference sequence). V lost 7 bases and J 0 bases, leaving 10 bases between the germline ends. The CDR3 has 13 residues. The CDR3 DNA sequence: TGTGCCAGCAAGGGACAACCCTCCTACGAGCAGTACTTC. It specifies CASKGQPSYEQYF.

V gene TRBV24-1 combines with J gene TRBJ1-5, with D perhaps matching TRBD1 (5 bases). In germline, CDR1 is KGHDR, CDR2 SFDVKD. The CDR3 consists of 14 residues. With 5 bases removed from V and 0 bases from J, the gap between germline ends came to 7 bases. The DNA for the CDR3 is TGTGCCACCAGTGGTAGGGGTAGCAATCAGCCCCAGCATTTT. Residues: CATSGRGSNQPQHF.

The rearrangement uses TRBV7-9 and TRBJ1-6; TRBD1 matches 7 bases. The CDR3 is 14 residues long. CDR1 SEHNR and CDR2 FQNEAQ come from the germline V gene (reference sequence). Losses at the gene ends were 1 base for V and 9 bases for J; bases not matched to a gene: 3. CDR3 sequence: CASSLEGGLSPLHF. Written as DNA, the CDR3 is TGTGCCAGCAGCTTAGAAGGGGGCCTTTCACCCCTCCACTTT.

CDR3 sequence: CASSQDLPTGGYGGYTF. The CDR3 bases are TGTGCCAGCAGCCAAGATCTGCCCACGGGGGGTTACGGTGGCTACACCTTC. The chain is built from TRBV3-1 (or the pseudogene TRBV3-2) and TRBJ1-2, with D perhaps matching TRBD1 (5 bases). CDR3 length equals 17 residues. Germline V gene sequence: CDR1 LGHDT, CDR2 YNNKEL (reference sequence). V lost 0 bases and J lost 7, with 21 bases in between.

The V and J genes are TRBV19 and TRBJ1-6, with 7 bases lining up with TRBD1. Per the germline V gene, CDR1 is LNHDA and CDR2 is SQIVND (reference sequence). The V gene end was trimmed by 6 bases and the J gene end by 3 bases; junction bases not matched to a gene: 2. The CDR3 runs 14 residues. The CDR3: CASRRQGYNSPLHF. The CDR3 nucleotides are TGTGCCAGTAGGCGACAGGGCTATAATTCACCCCTCCACTTT.

The chain links TRBV6-6 to TRBJ2-3; D gene ambiguous. This CDR3 is built from 16 residues. Trimming took off 2 bases at V and 4 bases at J, with 16 bases between the two ends. The V gene's germline CDR1 is MNHNY and CDR2 SVGAGI (reference sequence). CDR3 DNA sequence: TGTGCCAGCAGTTACCTCGGAGTGGGTGGCGCAGATACGCAGTATTTT. As protein: CASSYLGVGGADTQYF.

The chain couples TRBV18 to TRBJ2-7, with 10 bases identical to TRBD1. Germline CDR1 KGHSH, CDR2 LQKENI. The CDR3 has 15 amino acids. Germline trimming cut 4 bases from V and 3 bases from J; bases unmatched to any gene: 6. CDR3 protein: CASSRGQGSLYEQYF. In DNA, the CDR3 is TGTGCCAGCTCACGGGGACAGGGGAGTCTCTACGAGCAGTACTTC.

The CDR3 nucleotides read TGTGCCAGCACTAACAGTCTCACAGATACGCAGTATTTT. It translates to CASTNSLTDTQYF. The rearrangement joins TRBV6-5 to TRBJ2-3; no clear D. Trimming took 7 bases from V and 2 from J, leaving 10 bases between them. The CDR3 is made up of 13 amino acids. Per the germline V gene, CDR1 is MNHEY and CDR2 is SVGAGI.

V usage is TRBV6-5 and J usage is TRBJ2-7, with a weak D call TRBD1 (6 bases). Germline-derived CDR1 and CDR2 are MNHEY and SVGAGI. The CDR3 totals 13 residues. Trimming took 8 bases from V and 2 from J, leaving 13 bases between them. CDR3 sequence reads: CASSVGQPYEQYF. The CDR3 DNA is TGTGCCAGCTCAGTAGGACAGCCCTACGAGCAGTACTTC.

This chain connects TRBV11-2 to TRBJ2-3; maybe TRBD2 (6 bases). Trimming took off 1 base at V and 4 bases at J, with 18 bases between the two ends. The germline CDR1 and CDR2 sequences are SGHAT and FQNNGV. This CDR3 region has 17 residues. The CDR3 reads CASSLVGDTRRADTQYF. Here the CDR3 DNA reads TGTGCCAGCAGCTTAGTGGGTGACACCCGGAGGGCAGATACGCAGTATTTT.

V and J are TRBV10-3 and TRBJ1-5, with a weak D call TRBD1 (6 bases). Deletions cut 8 bases from V and 4 bases from J, with 12 bases between. Germline CDR1 and CDR2: ENHRY and SYGVKD. The CDR3 spans 13 residues. The CDR3 bases are TGTGCCATCGCCGGGCAGGGGAATCAGCCCCAGCATTTT. It specifies CAIAGQGNQPQHF.

The rearrangement joins TRBV6-5 to TRBJ1-4; no firm D call. The ends were cut back, 0 bases at V and 8 bases at J, with 16 bases in the middle. This CDR3 region has 16 residues. CDR1 and CDR2 (germline): MNHEY, SVGAGI. As DNA, the CDR3 is TGTGCCAGCAGTTACTCAGGTGGAGGAAACCCCGAAAAACTGTTTTTT. Its protein is CASSYSGGGNPEKLFF.

This chain uses TRBV18 with TRBJ1-5; possible D gene TRBD1, 6 bases. V gave up 6 bases and J gave up 6 bases, with 18 bases separating them. CDR3 length: 15 residues. From germline, CDR1 is KGHSH and CDR2 LQKENI. In DNA form, the CDR3 reads TGTGCCAGCTCGTCAATACAGGGTGAGGTTCAGCCCCAGCATTTT. Translating gives CASSSIQGEVQPQHF.

The V gene is TRBV11-3, the J gene TRBJ2-1; TRBD2 matches at 7 bases. Germline CDR1 is SGHNT and CDR2 is YENEEA. This CDR3 has 12 residues. J lost 12 bases, V lost 8 bases, and 10 bases had no gene match. CDR3: CASSDGGSRQFF. DNA of the CDR3: TGTGCCAGCTCGGACGGGGGGTCCAGGCAGTTCTTC.

This clone appeared a few times. The rearrangement links TRBV2 to TRBJ2-5; D ambiguous. The CDR3 has 14 residues. Germline V gene sequence: CDR1 SNHLY, CDR2 FYNNEI. Trimming took off 3 bases at V and 1 base at J, with 9 bases between the two ends. The CDR3 sequence: CASSDLVVQETQYF. DNA of the CDR3: TGTGCCAGCAGTGACCTAGTGGTCCAAGAGACCCAGTACTTC.

This chain connects TRBV5-6 to TRBJ2-7; no reliable D call. There are 16 residues in the CDR3. Trimming removed 5 bases from V and 2 bases from J, with 20 bases in between. Germline V gene lookup returns CDR1 SGHDT and CDR2 YYEEEE. The CDR3 loop is CASSSRIVQAAYEQYF. The CDR3 region has the DNA TGTGCCAGCAGTTCTCGTATCGTCCAGGCCGCCTACGAGCAGTACTTC.